The sequence of this T cell receptor (beta chain) was determined in a study of T cell responses to AZD1222 COVID-19 vaccine. Study-wide findings and caveats: Females made up more of the donors, who were largely white British, and clonal diversity may have come out too low. A reported finding is that nearly half of spike-specific TCRs target unmutated variant regions. Elevations in Spike-specific TCR breadth and depth followed administration of two AZD1222 doses. Vaccine-associated CD4 TCRs spanned spike, dominant at 160-218 and 743-854.

On this clone itself: Antigen: not known.

Data came from immunoSEQ multiplex PCR; TCRdb stores just in-frame clones and leaves some out. There are fewer than 150,000 clones in the sample; just over 90% occur only once, and about 3% lies in the top ten. V lost 4 bases and J 11 bases, leaving 13 bases between the germline ends. The CDR3 has 12 amino acids. CDR1 and CDR2 (germline): MNHEY, SMNVEV (reference sequence). This TCR was recovered from an adult in good health. Here the sequenced sample was peripheral blood, taken on day 0 of AZD1222 vaccination. This chain joins TRBV27 and TRBJ2-3, with D possibly matching TRBD2 (7 bases). The DNA for the CDR3 is TGTGCCAGCAGTTATAGGGGGGGGGTGCAGTATTTT. This encodes CASSYRGGVQYF.